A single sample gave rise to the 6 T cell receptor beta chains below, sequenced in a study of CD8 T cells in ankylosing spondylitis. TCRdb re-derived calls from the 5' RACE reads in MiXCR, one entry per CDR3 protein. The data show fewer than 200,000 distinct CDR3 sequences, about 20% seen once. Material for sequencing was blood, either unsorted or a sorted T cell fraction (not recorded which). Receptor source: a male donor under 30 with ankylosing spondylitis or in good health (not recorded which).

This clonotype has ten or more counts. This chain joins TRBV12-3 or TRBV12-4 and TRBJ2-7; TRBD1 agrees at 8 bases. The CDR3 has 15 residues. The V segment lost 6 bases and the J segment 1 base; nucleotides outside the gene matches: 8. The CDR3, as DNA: TGTGCCAGCAGCCCCGGACAGGGTGGTTCCTACGAGCAGTACGTC. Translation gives CASSPGQGGSYEQYV.

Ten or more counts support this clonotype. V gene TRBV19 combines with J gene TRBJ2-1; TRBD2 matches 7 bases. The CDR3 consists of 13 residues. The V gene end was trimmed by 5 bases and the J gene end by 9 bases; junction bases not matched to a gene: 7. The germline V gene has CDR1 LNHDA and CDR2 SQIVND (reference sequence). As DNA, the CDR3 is TGTGCCAGTAGTGTCACTAGCGCCCTTGAGCAGTTCTTC. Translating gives CASSVTSALEQFF.

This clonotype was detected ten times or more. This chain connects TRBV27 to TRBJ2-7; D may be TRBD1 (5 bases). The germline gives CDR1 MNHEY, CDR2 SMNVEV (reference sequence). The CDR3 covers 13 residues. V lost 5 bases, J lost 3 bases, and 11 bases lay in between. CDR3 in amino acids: CASSRTDSYEQYF. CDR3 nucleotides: TGTGCCAGCAGTAGGACCGACAGCTACGAGCAGTACTTC.

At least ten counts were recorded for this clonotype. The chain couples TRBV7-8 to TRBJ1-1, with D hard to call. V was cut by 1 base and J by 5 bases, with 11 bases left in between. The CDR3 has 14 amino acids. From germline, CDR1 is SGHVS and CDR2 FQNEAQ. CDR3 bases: TGTGCCAGCAGCTTAGGTTGGTCGGAGACTGAAGCTTTCTTT. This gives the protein CASSLGWSETEAFF.

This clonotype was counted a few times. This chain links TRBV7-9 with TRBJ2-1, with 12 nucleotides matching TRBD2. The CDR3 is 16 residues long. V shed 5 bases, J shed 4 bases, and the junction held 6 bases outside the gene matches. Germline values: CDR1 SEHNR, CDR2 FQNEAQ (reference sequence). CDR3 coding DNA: TGTGCCAGCAGCCGAGTGACTAGCGGGGGATACAATGAGCAGTTCTTC. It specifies CASSRVTSGGYNEQFF.

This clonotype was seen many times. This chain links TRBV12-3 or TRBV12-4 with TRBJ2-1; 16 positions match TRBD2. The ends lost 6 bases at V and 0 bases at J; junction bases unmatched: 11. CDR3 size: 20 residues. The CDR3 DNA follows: TGTGCCAGCAGCCCTACGGGACTAGCGGGAGGGCCGAGCTCCTACAATGAGCAGTTCTTC. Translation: CASSPTGLAGGPSSYNEQFF.